These 20 T cell receptor beta chains share one sample of origin, sequenced in a study of blood T cell repertoires in COVID-19. Profiling relied on immunoSEQ multiplex PCR, and the TCRdb table lists in-frame clones only, not all of them. The sample lists 200,000 or so clones, about four fifths seen once, with roughly 12% in the top ten. The sequencing sample was made of peripheral blood. These receptor sequences come from a woman at least 80 years old with COVID-19, enrolled during active disease.

V usage is TRBV6-2 or TRBV6-3 and J usage is TRBJ2-7, with TRBD2 as a possible D gene (5 bases). CDR3 size: 14 residues. CDR1 is MNHEY and CDR2 is SVGEGT in the germline V gene. V lost 5 bases and J lost 4, with 15 bases in between. As DNA, the CDR3 is TGTGCCAGCAGTCCCCTAGCAGGCTCTTACGAGCAGTACTTC. Protein: CASSPLAGSYEQYF.

The sample holds one count of this clone. The chain uses TRBV9 and TRBJ2-7, with 9 bases that match TRBD1. The germline gives CDR1 SGDLS, CDR2 YYNGEE. The trim removed 4 bases at V and 2 bases at J, leaving 4 bases unmatched. There are 14 residues in the CDR3. The CDR3 protein is CASSPDRGPYEQYF. Written as DNA, the CDR3 is TGTGCCAGCAGCCCGGACAGGGGCCCCTACGAGCAGTACTTC. Using reference TRBV9 and TRBJ2-7 for the parts outside the CDR3, the full variable domain is DSGVTQTPKHLITATGQRVTLRCSPRSGDLSVYWYQQSLDQGLQFLIQYYNGEERAKGNILERFSAQQFPDLHSELNLSSLELGDSALYFCASSPDRGPYEQYFGPGTRLTVT.

This chain uses TRBV15 with TRBJ1-1; D perhaps matches TRBD1 (6 bases). The length of the CDR3 is 13 residues. Germline V gene sequence: CDR1 LNHNV, CDR2 YYDKDF (reference sequence). Trimming removed 8 bases at V and 3 bases at J, with 13 bases between. The DNA for the CDR3 is TGTGCCACCCGGGGGGCGGTGGACACTGAAGCTTTCTTT. Translating gives CATRGAVDTEAFF.

The chain carries TRBV2 and TRBJ2-3; the D gene is possibly TRBD1 (5 bases). The ends were cut back, 1 base at V and 0 bases at J, with 11 bases in the middle. The V gene's germline CDR1 is SNHLY and CDR2 FYNNEI. The length of the CDR3 is 16 residues. The CDR3 sequence is CASSEGVQESTDTQYF. The CDR3 bases are TGTGCCAGCAGTGAAGGGGTACAGGAGAGCACAGATACGCAGTATTTT.

The chain combines TRBV15 with TRBJ1-3, with a weak D call TRBD1 (5 bases). With 3 bases removed from V and 8 bases from J, the gap between germline ends came to 23 bases. Germline assignment: CDR1 LNHNV and CDR2 YYDKDF (reference sequence). The CDR3 is 17 residues long. In nucleotides, the CDR3 is TGTGCCACCAGCAGGCAGGACATTTACAACTGGGAGGACACCATATATTTT. Translating it yields CATSRQDIYNWEDTIYF.

In this sample, this clone turned up a few times. The gene calls are TRBV18 and TRBJ1-2, with D perhaps TRBD1 (5 bases). Germline CDR1 KGHSH, CDR2 LQKENI. The germline V and J ends were trimmed by 1 base and 2 bases, with 20 bases remaining between them. The CDR3 runs 18 residues. The DNA for the CDR3 is TGTGCCAGCTCACCACTAGTTTTTTCCGGGGGAGGAAACTATGGCTACACCTTC. Amino acid sequence: CASSPLVFSGGGNYGYTF.

J is TRBJ2-7 and V is TRBV20-1, with a weak D call TRBD2 (6 bases). Germline lookup yields CDR1 DFQATT and CDR2 SNEGSKA (reference sequence). Deletions cut 7 bases from V and 7 bases from J, with 14 bases between. This CDR3 has 11 amino acids. In DNA, the CDR3 is TGCAGTGTCGCTAGACTAGTAGAGCAGTACTTC. Translating gives CSVARLVEQYF.

This chain uses TRBV11-3 with TRBJ2-1; D is unclear. The CDR3 spans 15 residues. Looked up from germline, CDR1 is SGHNT and CDR2 is YENEEA. The germline V and J ends were trimmed by 5 bases and 0 bases, with 11 bases remaining between them. CDR3 DNA sequence: TGTGCCAGCAGCCCCGGCAGCGTCTCCTACAATGAGCAGTTCTTC. Translated, it gives CASSPGSVSYNEQFF.

The CDR3 DNA reads as TGTGCCAGTAGTACGAGGAGAGGCTTCTACGGCCCCTACAATGAGCAGTTCTTC. Protein product: CASSTRRGFYGPYNEQFF. V usage is TRBV19 and J usage is TRBJ2-1; no clear D. Germline V CDR1 and CDR2: LNHDA, SQIVND (reference sequence). The V end lost 4 bases, the J end lost 2 bases, and 21 bases lay between the germline ends. The CDR3 contains 18 residues.

This chain joins TRBV7-8 and TRBJ1-5; TRBD1 is a possible D gene (6 bases). CDR1 SGHVS and CDR2 FQNEAQ come from the germline V gene. The CDR3 totals 17 residues. Trimming pared 0 bases from V and 0 bases from J, leaving 12 bases between. The CDR3: CASSLAMVQGSNQPQHF. CDR3 in DNA: TGTGCCAGCAGCTTAGCGATGGTACAGGGTAGCAATCAGCCCCAGCATTTT. The variable domain in full, completed from reference TRBV7-8 and TRBJ1-5, reads GAGVSQSPRYKVAKRGQDVALRCDPISGHVSLFWYQQALGQGPEFLTYFQNEAQLDKSGLPSDRFFAERPEGSVSTLKIQRTQQEDSAVYLCASSLAMVQGSNQPQHFGDGTRLSIL.

V is TRBV3-1 (or the pseudogene TRBV3-2) and J is TRBJ1-1; the D is unclear. This CDR3 region has 15 residues. V gave up 3 bases and J gave up 1 base, with 12 bases separating them. Germline values: CDR1 LGHDT, CDR2 YNNKEL (reference sequence). CDR3 in DNA: TGTGCCAGCAGCCATGCAGCGCGGTCGAACACTGAAGCTTTCTTT. It encodes CASSHAARSNTEAFF.

J is TRBJ1-1 and V is TRBV5-1; 10 positions match TRBD1. CDR1 and CDR2 (germline): SGHRS, YFSETQ. The CDR3 runs to 19 residues. V gave up 0 bases and J gave up 0 bases; unmatched junction bases: 11. The CDR3 reads CASSLGRTGTGVLNTEAFF. Here the CDR3 DNA reads TGCGCCAGCAGCTTGGGGCGTACCGGGACAGGGGTCCTGAACACTGAAGCTTTCTTT.

V is TRBV18 and J is TRBJ1-1, with a possible D match to TRBD1 (5 bases). The V end was cut by 1 base, the J end by 3 bases, with 6 bases between. CDR1 and CDR2 from the germline V gene are KGHSH and LQKENI. CDR3 size: 13 residues. CDR3 DNA: TGTGCCAGCTCACCACAAGGGGACACTGAAGCTTTCTTT. It is translated as CASSPQGDTEAFF.

This sequence joins TRBV10-3 and TRBJ1-3; tentative D call: TRBD1 (5 bases). Trimming took off 1 base at V and 0 bases at J, with 10 bases between the two ends. The CDR3 length is 16 residues. Germline CDR1 and CDR2: ENHRY and SYGVKD. CDR3 in DNA: TGTGCCATCAGTGAGTTCGGGGGGACCTCTGGAAACACCATATATTTT. Translating gives CAISEFGGTSGNTIYF.

The J gene is TRBJ2-3, the V gene TRBV5-4; 15 nucleotides agree with TRBD2. Unmatched junction bases numbered 7, after V lost 4 bases and J lost 1 base. CDR1 and CDR2 (germline): SGHNT, YYREEE (reference sequence). The CDR3 loop spans 18 amino acids. CDR3 loop: CASSAGLAGGIGTDTQYF. For the CDR3, the DNA is TGTGCCAGCAGCGCAGGACTAGCGGGAGGGATCGGCACAGATACGCAGTATTTT.

This clone has just a few counts. The chain has TRBV7-6 and TRBJ2-5; the match to TRBD2 covers 13 bases. Germline CDR1 is SGHVS and CDR2 is FNYEAQ. This CDR3 has 17 amino acids. J lost 5 bases, V lost 5 bases, and 11 bases had no gene match. CDR3 nucleotide sequence: TGTGCCAGCAGCGGACCCGGGACTAGCGGGATTCAGGAGACCCAGTACTTC. Protein: CASSGPGTSGIQETQYF.

The chain employs TRBV6-6 and TRBJ1-2; no clear D gene. Germline-derived CDR1 and CDR2 are MNHNY and SVGAGI (reference sequence). V was clipped by 4 bases and J by 7 bases, with 10 bases between them. This CDR3 spans 12 amino acids. CDR3 protein: CASSSGVGGYTF. The CDR3 coding sequence is TGTGCCAGCAGTTCCGGGGTTGGTGGCTACACCTTC.

CDR3 bases: TGCGCCAGCAGCCAAGGACAGGGGTGGTACGAGCAGTACTTC. Its protein product is CASSQGQGWYEQYF. V and J are TRBV4-1 and TRBJ2-7; 8 bases are shared with TRBD1. There are 14 residues in the CDR3. The V gene's germline CDR1 is MGHRA and CDR2 YSYEKL. The J segment lost 4 bases and the V segment lost 1 base, leaving 3 bases of the junction unmatched.

The gene calls are TRBV27 and TRBJ1-5; 10 nucleotides line up with TRBD1. After removal of 8 bases from V and 4 bases from J, the junction contained 2 bases not matched to a gene. The length of the CDR3 is 13 residues. In germline, CDR1 is MNHEY, CDR2 SMNVEV (reference sequence). Written as DNA, the CDR3 is TGTGCCAGCGGGGGACAGGGGAATCAGCCCCAGCATTTT. This sequence encodes CASGGQGNQPQHF.

CDR3 sequence reads: CASSVGHGLLGANVLTF. CDR3 DNA: TGTGCCAGCAGCGTAGGACACGGTCTCTTGGGGGCCAACGTCCTGACTTTC. The gene calls are TRBV9 and TRBJ2-6; D is uncertain. In germline, CDR1 is SGDLS, CDR2 YYNGEE. The CDR3 covers 17 residues. V lost 0 bases to trimming and J lost 4 bases, with 14 bases between them.